The next 15 T cell receptor beta chains were all read from a single sample in a study of cytomegalovirus exposure and HLA in healthy donors. This PCR relied on a set of 60 Vbeta primers and 13 Jbeta primers. Some clones are missing from TCRdb's copy, which holds only in-frame ones; the method was immunoSEQ multiplex PCR. Of 150,000 to 200,000 clones in the sample, 77% were seen once. The material sequenced was PBMCs. These receptor sequences come from a woman aged 30 to 39 in good health and CMV-seropositive.

The chain recombines TRBV7-9 with TRBJ2-7; TRBD2 agrees at 11 bases. Germline CDR1 reads SEHNR; CDR2 reads FQNEAQ (reference sequence). Trimming at V came to 6 bases and at J to 2 bases, leaving 6 bases not matched to a gene. The CDR3 is 15 amino acids. CDR3 in DNA: TGTGCCAGCAGTTTAACTAGCGGGAGAACCTACGAGCAGTACTTC. It translates to CASSLTSGRTYEQYF.

This rearrangement joins TRBV7-2 to TRBJ2-7, with a weak D call TRBD2 (6 bases). This CDR3 has 13 residues. Deletions cut 1 base from V and 6 bases from J, with 10 bases between. The germline V gene encodes CDR1 SGHTA and CDR2 FQGNSA. The CDR3 spells CASSLVEGAEQYF. Written as DNA, the CDR3 is TGTGCCAGCAGCTTAGTGGAGGGAGCCGAGCAGTACTTC.

The chain has TRBV5-5 and TRBJ1-1; tentative D call: TRBD1 (5 bases). Trimming took off 2 bases at V and 1 base at J, with 9 bases between the two ends. In germline, CDR1 is SGHKS, CDR2 YYEKEE (reference sequence). The CDR3 covers 14 residues. The CDR3 bases are TGTGCCAGCAGCTTCCCCAGGGAGAACACTGAAGCTTTCTTT. Amino acids: CASSFPRENTEAFF.

The rearrangement uses TRBV4-1 and TRBJ2-2; 9 nucleotides line up with TRBD1. Germline V lookup: CDR1 MGHRA, CDR2 YSYEKL. Germline trimming cut 4 bases from V and 3 bases from J; bases unmatched to any gene: 3. The length of the CDR3 is 15 residues. CDR3 in amino acids: CASSPGTGHTGELFF. In DNA form, the CDR3 reads TGCGCCAGCAGCCCCGGGACAGGGCACACCGGGGAGCTGTTTTTT.

The chain combines TRBV2 with TRBJ2-2; unclear D gene. Germline V gene data show CDR1 as SNHLY and CDR2 as FYNNEI. CDR3 length: 13 residues. The V end was cut by 5 bases, the J end by 0 bases, with 4 bases between. DNA of the CDR3: TGTGCCAGCAGTACAACGAACACCGGGGAGCTGTTTTTT. It translates to CASSTTNTGELFF.

CDR3: CASSYPGLAVHEQYF. The CDR3 bases are TGTGCCAGCAGCTACCCGGGACTAGCGGTTCATGAGCAGTACTTC. The chain is built from TRBV13 and TRBJ2-7, with 11 positions matching TRBD2. Germline-derived CDR1 and CDR2 are PRHDT and FYEKMQ (reference sequence). The J segment lost 7 bases and the V segment lost 4 bases, leaving 9 bases of the junction unmatched. CDR3 length equals 15 residues.

The chain joins TRBV10-3 to TRBJ2-1; 10 nucleotides match TRBD2. Germline V gene data show CDR1 as ENHRY and CDR2 as SYGVKD. J was trimmed by 5 bases and V by 10 bases; bases with no gene match: 2. The CDR3 runs to 12 residues. The CDR3 bases are TGTGCCAGCGGACTAGCGGACAATGAGCAGTTCTTC. It is translated as CASGLADNEQFF.

This rearrangement joins TRBV29-1 to TRBJ2-1, with TRBD2 matching 9 bases. The germline gives CDR1 SQVTM, CDR2 ANQGSEA. The V and J ends lost 4 bases and 0 bases, in that order; junction bases with no gene match: 10. The CDR3 consists of 17 residues. CDR3 protein: CSVGGSGSWGSYNEQFF. DNA of the CDR3: TGCAGCGTTGGCGGTAGCGGGAGTTGGGGCTCCTACAATGAGCAGTTCTTC.

The chain employs TRBV19 and TRBJ2-3, with D hard to call. Germline CDR1 is LNHDA and CDR2 is SQIVND (reference sequence). CDR3 size: 14 residues. The V gene lost 4 bases and the J gene lost 0 bases, with 8 bases spanning the gap. The CDR3 DNA reads TGTGCCAGTAGTAGAACATCTAGCACAGATACGCAGTATTTT. It codes for CASSRTSSTDTQYF.

The V and J genes are TRBV6-5 and TRBJ2-5; TRBD2 matches 9 bases. Germline V gene lookup returns CDR1 MNHEY and CDR2 SVGAGI. V gave up 5 bases and J gave up 5 bases; unmatched junction bases: 6. The CDR3 has 14 amino acids. CDR3 in amino acids: CASSTAGGWETQYF. The CDR3 DNA sequence: TGTGCCAGCAGTACGGCGGGGGGGTGGGAGACCCAGTACTTC.

This chain uses TRBV2 with TRBJ2-1; 8 bases agree with TRBD2. The germline V gene encodes CDR1 SNHLY and CDR2 FYNNEI. This CDR3 is 14 amino acids long. V was pared by 8 bases and J by 9 bases, with 12 bases of the junction left unmatched. In nucleotides, the CDR3 is TGTGCCAGCGGATTAGCGGGAACCTCAAGTGAGCAGTTCTTC. Translation: CASGLAGTSSEQFF.

The gene calls are TRBV4-3 and TRBJ1-5, with D uncertain. The CDR3 totals 15 residues. V lost 0 bases, J lost 5 bases, and 11 bases lay in between. Germline loops: CDR1 LGHNA, CDR2 YSLEER. The CDR3 nucleotides are TGCGCCAGCAGCCAAGAAATTACGGGTGATCAGCCCCAGCATTTT. Its translation is CASSQEITGDQPQHF.

The chain's CDR3 is CSVGRTSHEQYF. The DNA of the CDR3 is TGCAGCGTTGGAAGGACTAGTCACGAGCAGTACTTC. The chain carries TRBV29-1 and TRBJ2-7; 7 positions match TRBD2. V lost 4 bases and J lost 5; bases outside the gene matches: 5. The CDR3 loop spans 12 amino acids. Germline CDR1 reads SQVTM; CDR2 reads ANQGSEA.

In this sample, this clone turned up a few times. The chain employs TRBV14 and TRBJ1-5; D is uncertain. Germline V CDR1 and CDR2: SGHDN, FVKESK. This CDR3 is built from 13 residues. V was clipped by 0 bases and J by 4 bases, with 4 bases between them. The DNA of the CDR3 is TGTGCCAGCAGCCAAGACAGGAATCAGCCCCAGCATTTT. It is translated as CASSQDRNQPQHF.

This rearrangement joins TRBV7-9 to TRBJ2-7, with 10 bases identical to TRBD2. V shed 5 bases, J shed 3 bases, and the junction held 10 bases outside the gene matches. From germline, CDR1 is SEHNR and CDR2 FQNEAQ (reference sequence). This CDR3 has 16 amino acids. DNA for the CDR3: TGTGCCAGCAGCCCGATAAGCGGGAGGGGGTTCTACGAGCAGTACTTC. Amino acid sequence: CASSPISGRGFYEQYF.